The next 16 T cell receptor beta chains were all read from a single sample in a study of response to subunit inactivated influenza vaccine (dated by TCRdb to 2017 to 2018). Library prep was done by RT-PCR. The run used an Illumina HiSeq 2500. TCRdb trimmed the raw reads at Q25, called clones with MiXCR and kept productive beta chains. Every entry covers one CDR3 protein and lists the most common genes and DNA from its rows. Across this sample there are 500,000 or so distinct CDR3 sequences, with 9.5% to 13% seen only once. 10% to 15% of the sample belongs to the ten largest clones. Interpreted using the paper, the time point label stands for: 45 to 50 days after influenza vaccine administration. Sample: PBMCs from blood, taken more than 35 days after vaccination. The receptors here all came from a man in his fifties who received an inactivated influenza vaccine. Donor details come from another sample of the same person, matched by shared clones.

In its sample, this clonotype was seen a few times. The chain employs TRBV27 and TRBJ1-5, with a possible D match to TRBD1 (5 bases). Germline V gene sequence: CDR1 MNHEY, CDR2 SMNVEV (reference sequence). This CDR3 region has 15 residues. V lost 7 bases to trimming and J lost 6 bases, with 19 bases between them. The CDR3 sequence: CASMRPRRGGQPQHF. The CDR3 DNA reads TGTGCCAGCATGAGACCTAGAAGGGGAGGTCAGCCCCAGCATTTT.

This clonotype was picked up many times. V gene TRBV20-1 combines with J gene TRBJ2-3; perhaps TRBD2 as D (6 bases). This CDR3 contains 12 residues. V gave up 0 bases and J gave up 9 bases, with 10 bases separating them. Germline V lookup: CDR1 DFQATT, CDR2 SNEGSKA (reference sequence). CDR3 bases: TGCAGTGCTAGAGATCGGGAGATGACGCAGTATTTT. The encoded protein is CSARDREMTQYF.

The table lists this clonotype with a few counts. The rearrangement uses TRBV3-1 and TRBJ2-7; TRBD2 aligns across 10 bases. Germline CDR1 LGHDT, CDR2 YNNKEL (reference sequence). V shed 1 base and J 5 bases; nucleotides not matched to a gene: 5. The CDR3 loop spans 15 amino acids. CDR3 residues: CASSQVSGGANEQYF. In DNA, the CDR3 is TGTGCCAGCAGCCAAGTGAGCGGGGGGGCCAACGAGCAGTACTTC.

J is TRBJ1-2 and V is TRBV5-1; TRBD1 might be the D (6 bases). The V gene lost 6 bases and the J gene lost 3 bases, with 15 bases spanning the gap. CDR1 and CDR2 from the germline V gene are SGHRS and YFSETQ. There are 14 residues in the CDR3. This chain's CDR3 is CASTLGTPDYGYTF. CDR3 sequence (DNA): TGCGCCAGCACCCTCGGGACACCTGACTATGGCTACACCTTC.

The chain couples TRBV5-1 to TRBJ2-5; 9 bases are shared with TRBD2. The germline V gene encodes CDR1 SGHRS and CDR2 YFSETQ. Trimming removed 2 bases from V and 0 bases from J; junction bases left unmatched: 8. CDR3 size: 17 residues. CDR3: CASSFNSGGRNQETQYF. For the CDR3, the DNA is TGCGCCAGCAGCTTTAATAGCGGGGGACGAAACCAAGAGACCCAGTACTTC.

This clonotype showed up just a few times. This sequence joins TRBV5-1 and TRBJ2-3, with 13 bases matching TRBD2. V shed 3 bases, J shed 5 bases, and the junction held 6 bases outside the gene matches. CDR1 and CDR2 from the germline V gene are SGHRS and YFSETQ. This CDR3 comprises 16 residues. The CDR3 coding sequence is TGCGCCAGCAGCTGGACCAGACTAGCGGGGGGAGATACGCAGTATTTT. Translation: CASSWTRLAGGDTQYF.

The J gene is TRBJ2-7, the V gene TRBV10-3, with 8 nucleotides matching TRBD2. The CDR3 extends over 15 amino acids. J gave up 6 bases and V 6 bases, and 13 bases lay outside the gene matches. CDR1 and CDR2 from the germline V gene are ENHRY and SYGVKD. The CDR3 loop reads CAIRRGASGSPEQYF. Here the CDR3 DNA reads TGTGCCATCAGACGCGGGGCTAGCGGGTCCCCCGAGCAGTACTTC.

The chain is built from TRBV12-3 or TRBV12-4 and TRBJ1-6, with a tentative D call TRBD1 (5 bases). The CDR3 runs 13 residues. V lost 5 bases and J 14 bases, leaving 16 bases between the germline ends. In DNA, the CDR3 is TGTGCCAGCAGTACCGGGACGTGGGTGGCCCTCCACTTT. Protein product: CASSTGTWVALHF.

The chain joins TRBV7-3 to TRBJ2-3, with D maybe TRBD1 (5 bases). Trimming removed 1 base from V and 4 bases from J, with 9 bases in between. This CDR3 comprises 14 residues. Looked up from germline, CDR1 is SGHTA and CDR2 is FQGTGA. The CDR3, as DNA: TGTGCCAGCAGCTTAAGCCAGGGCGCAGATACGCAGTATTTT. Its protein is CASSLSQGADTQYF.

The chain recombines TRBV5-1 with TRBJ2-3; TRBD2 matches at 10 bases. The CDR3 sequence is 15 residues long. In germline, CDR1 is SGHRS, CDR2 YFSETQ. Trimming removed 2 bases from V and 4 bases from J; junction bases left unmatched: 4. CDR3 in DNA: TGCGCCAGCAGCTTAGGGACTAGCGCCCCAGATACGCAGTATTTT. This encodes CASSLGTSAPDTQYF.

The rearrangement joins TRBV20-1 to TRBJ1-1, with D possibly being TRBD1 (5 bases). V lost 2 bases, J lost 5 bases, and 18 bases lay in between. The CDR3 runs 15 residues. Germline V lookup: CDR1 DFQATT, CDR2 SNEGSKA (reference sequence). The DNA of the CDR3 is TGCAGTGCTAGATCACCCCAGGGCCAGCAAACTGAAGCTTTCTTT. As protein: CSARSPQGQQTEAFF.

The sample holds a few counts of this clonotype. The chain links TRBV18 to TRBJ1-2, with D perhaps TRBD1 (5 bases). There are 15 residues in the CDR3. Trimming cost V 1 base and J 7 bases, with 16 bases left between them. CDR1 is KGHSH and CDR2 is LQKENI in the germline V gene. The CDR3 sequence is CASSPREQVLAGYTF. Here the CDR3 DNA reads TGTGCCAGCTCACCACGGGAACAGGTCCTTGCTGGCTACACCTTC.

This clonotype was counted only a few times. The chain links TRBV29-1 to TRBJ2-7; D unclear. The CDR3 sequence is 13 residues long. Germline V gene data show CDR1 as SQVTM and CDR2 as ANQGSEA. The V end was cut by 6 bases, the J end by 2 bases, with 14 bases between. CDR3 amino acids: CSVADGRTYEQYF. CDR3 DNA: TGCAGCGTCGCGGACGGTCGCACCTACGAGCAGTACTTC.

This clonotype was counted between two and nine times. The rearrangement joins TRBV14 to TRBJ2-7; 7 bases line up with TRBD2. After removal of 1 base from V and 13 bases from J, the junction contained 10 bases not matched to a gene. The CDR3 spans 13 residues. Germline CDR1 and CDR2: SGHDN and FVKESK. The CDR3 spells CASSQVSEAGLYF. DNA of the CDR3: TGTGCCAGCAGCCAAGTTTCGGAAGCGGGGCTATACTTC.

The table lists this clonotype with a few counts. The CDR3 reads CASSQVASGISYNEQFF. The DNA for the CDR3 is TGTGCCAGCAGCCAAGTCGCTAGCGGGATCTCCTACAATGAGCAGTTCTTC. J is TRBJ2-1 and V is TRBV4-2, with 9 bases aligning to TRBD2. This CDR3 region has 17 residues. The germline V gene encodes CDR1 LGHNA and CDR2 YNFKEQ. Trimming cost V 1 base and J 0 bases; bases outside gene matches: 4.

This chain links TRBV7-3 with TRBJ2-3; D unclear. CDR3 length: 14 amino acids. V was shortened by 5 bases and J by 0 bases, with 9 bases between the two germline ends. From germline, CDR1 is SGHTA and CDR2 FQGTGA. The CDR3 bases are TGTGCCAGCAGCACCTACGGGAGCACAGATACGCAGTATTTT. Translation gives CASSTYGSTDTQYF. The variable domain in full, completed from reference TRBV7-3 and TRBJ2-3, reads GAGVSQTPSNKVTEKGKYVELRCDPISGHTALYWYRQSLGQGPEFLIYFQGTGAADDSGLPNDRFFAVRPEGSVSTLKIQRTERGDSAVYLCASSTYGSTDTQYFGPGTRLTVL.